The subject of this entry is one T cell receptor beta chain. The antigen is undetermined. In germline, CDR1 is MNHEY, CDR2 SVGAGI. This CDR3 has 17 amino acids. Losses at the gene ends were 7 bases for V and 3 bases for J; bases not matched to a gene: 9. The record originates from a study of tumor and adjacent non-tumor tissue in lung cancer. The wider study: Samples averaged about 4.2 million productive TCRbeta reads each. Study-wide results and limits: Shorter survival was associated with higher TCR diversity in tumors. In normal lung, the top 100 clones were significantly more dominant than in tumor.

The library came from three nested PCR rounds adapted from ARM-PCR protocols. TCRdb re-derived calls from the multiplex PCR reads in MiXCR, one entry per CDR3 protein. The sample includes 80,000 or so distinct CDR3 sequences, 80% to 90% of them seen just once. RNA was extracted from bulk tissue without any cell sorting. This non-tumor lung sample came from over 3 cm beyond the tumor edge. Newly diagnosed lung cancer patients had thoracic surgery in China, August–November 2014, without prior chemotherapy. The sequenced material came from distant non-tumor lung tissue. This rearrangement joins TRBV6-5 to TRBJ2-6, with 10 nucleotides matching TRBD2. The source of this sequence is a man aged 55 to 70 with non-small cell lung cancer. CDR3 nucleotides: TGTGCCAGCAACCTAGCGGGAGTCAGCTTTGGGGCCAACGTCCTGACTTTC. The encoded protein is CASNLAGVSFGANVLTF.